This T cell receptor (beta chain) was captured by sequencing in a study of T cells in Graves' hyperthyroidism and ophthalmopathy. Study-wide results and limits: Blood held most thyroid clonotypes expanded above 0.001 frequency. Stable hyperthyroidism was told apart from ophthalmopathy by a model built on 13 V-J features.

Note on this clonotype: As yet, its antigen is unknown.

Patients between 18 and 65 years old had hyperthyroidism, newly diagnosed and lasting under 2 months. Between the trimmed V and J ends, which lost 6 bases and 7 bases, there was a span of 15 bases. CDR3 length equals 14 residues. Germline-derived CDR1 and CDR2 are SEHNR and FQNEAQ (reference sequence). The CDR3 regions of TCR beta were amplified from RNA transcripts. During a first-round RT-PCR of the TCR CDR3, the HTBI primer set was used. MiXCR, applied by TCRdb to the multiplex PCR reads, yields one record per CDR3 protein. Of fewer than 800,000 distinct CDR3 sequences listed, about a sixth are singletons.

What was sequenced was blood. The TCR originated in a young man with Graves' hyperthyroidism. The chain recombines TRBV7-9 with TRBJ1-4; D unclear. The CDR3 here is CASSSKSTGEKLFF. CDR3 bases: TGTGCCAGCAGTAGTAAATCGACTGGTGAAAAACTGTTTTTT.